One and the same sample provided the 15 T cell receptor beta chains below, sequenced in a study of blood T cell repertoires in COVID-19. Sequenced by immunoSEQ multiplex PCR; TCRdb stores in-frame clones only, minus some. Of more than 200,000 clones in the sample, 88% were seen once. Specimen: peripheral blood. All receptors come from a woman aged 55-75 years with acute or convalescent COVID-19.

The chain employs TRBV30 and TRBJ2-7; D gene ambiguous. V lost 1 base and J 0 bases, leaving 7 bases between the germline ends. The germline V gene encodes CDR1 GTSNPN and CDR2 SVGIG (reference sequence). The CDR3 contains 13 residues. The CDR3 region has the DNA TGTGCCTGGAGTGCTAGGAGCTCCTACGAGCAGTACTTC. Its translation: CAWSARSSYEQYF.

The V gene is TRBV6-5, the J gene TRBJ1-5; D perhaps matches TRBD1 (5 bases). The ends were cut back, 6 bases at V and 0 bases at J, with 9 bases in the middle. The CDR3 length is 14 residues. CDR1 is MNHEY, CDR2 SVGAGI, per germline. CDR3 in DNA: TGTGCCAGCAGGGACACTTATAGCAATCAGCCCCAGCATTTT. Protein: CASRDTYSNQPQHF.

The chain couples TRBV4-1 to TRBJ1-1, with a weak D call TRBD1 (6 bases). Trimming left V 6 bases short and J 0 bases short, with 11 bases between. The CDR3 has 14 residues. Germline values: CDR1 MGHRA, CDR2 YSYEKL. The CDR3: CASSPDRMNTEAFF. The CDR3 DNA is TGCGCCAGCAGTCCCGACAGGATGAACACTGAAGCTTTCTTT.

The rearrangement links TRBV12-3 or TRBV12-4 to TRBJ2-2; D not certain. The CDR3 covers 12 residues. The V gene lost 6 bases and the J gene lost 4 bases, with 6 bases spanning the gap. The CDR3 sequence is CASSLGTGELFF. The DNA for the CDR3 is TGTGCCAGCAGCCTAGGCACCGGGGAGCTGTTTTTT.

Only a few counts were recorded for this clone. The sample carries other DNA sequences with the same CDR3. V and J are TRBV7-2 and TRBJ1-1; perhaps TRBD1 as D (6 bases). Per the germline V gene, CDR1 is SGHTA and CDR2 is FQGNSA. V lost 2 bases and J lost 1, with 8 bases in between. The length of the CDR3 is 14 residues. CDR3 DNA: TGTGCCAGCAGCTTACAGGGACAGAACACTGAAGCTTTCTTT. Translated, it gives CASSLQGQNTEAFF.

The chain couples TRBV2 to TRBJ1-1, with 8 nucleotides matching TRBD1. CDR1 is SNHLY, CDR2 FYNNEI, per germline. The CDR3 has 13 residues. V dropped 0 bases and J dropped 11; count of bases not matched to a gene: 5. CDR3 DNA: TGTGCCAGCAGTGAAGCGAGACAGGGGTTGGCTTTCTTT. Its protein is CASSEARQGLAFF.

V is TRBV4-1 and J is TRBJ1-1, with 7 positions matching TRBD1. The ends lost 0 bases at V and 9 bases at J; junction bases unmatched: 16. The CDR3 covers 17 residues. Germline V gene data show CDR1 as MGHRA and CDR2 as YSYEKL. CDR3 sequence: CASSQDILRGREVKAFF. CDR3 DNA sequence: TGCGCCAGCAGCCAAGATATTCTGAGGGGGCGGGAAGTGAAAGCTTTCTTT.

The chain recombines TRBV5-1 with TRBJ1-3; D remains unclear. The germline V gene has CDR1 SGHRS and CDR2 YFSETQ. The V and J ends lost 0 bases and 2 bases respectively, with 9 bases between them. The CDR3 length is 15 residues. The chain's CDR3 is CASSLAGVPGNTIYF. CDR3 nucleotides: TGCGCCAGCAGCTTGGCCGGGGTCCCTGGAAACACCATATATTTT.

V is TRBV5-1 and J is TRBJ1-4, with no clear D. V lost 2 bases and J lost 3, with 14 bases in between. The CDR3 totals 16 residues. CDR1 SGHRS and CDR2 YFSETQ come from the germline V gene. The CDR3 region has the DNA TGCGCCAGCAGCTTTGAGTCAGGCGTAGCTAATGAAAAACTGTTTTTT. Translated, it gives CASSFESGVANEKLFF.

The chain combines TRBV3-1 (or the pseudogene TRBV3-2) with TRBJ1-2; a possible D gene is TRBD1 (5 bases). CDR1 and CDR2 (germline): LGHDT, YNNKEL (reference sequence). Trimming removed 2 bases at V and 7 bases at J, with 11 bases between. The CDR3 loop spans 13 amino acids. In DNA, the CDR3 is TGTGCCAGCAGCCAACAGGGTGTGACTGGCTACACCTTC. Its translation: CASSQQGVTGYTF.

The CDR3 reads CASSERTGMKAFF. CDR3 nucleotides: TGTGCCAGCAGTGAACGTACAGGGATGAAAGCTTTCTTT. The J gene is TRBJ1-1, the V gene TRBV28, with D maybe TRBD1 (6 bases). Trimming removed 5 bases from V and 9 bases from J, with 16 bases in between. In germline, CDR1 is MDHEN, CDR2 SYDVKM. CDR3 size: 13 residues. Drawing the rest from reference TRBV28 and TRBJ1-1, the complete variable domain is DVKVTQSSRYLVKRTGEKVFLECVQDMDHENMFWYRQDPGLGLRLIYFSYDVKMKEKGDIPEGYSVSREKKERFSLILESASTNQTSMYLCASSERTGMKAFFGQGTRLTVV.

CDR3 in amino acids: CASSFRTGGYEQYF. CDR3 nucleotide sequence: TGTGCCAGCAGTTTCCGGACAGGGGGCTACGAGCAGTACTTC. The V gene is TRBV27, the J gene TRBJ2-7; 10 bases match TRBD1. Germline loops: CDR1 MNHEY, CDR2 SMNVEV (reference sequence). The CDR3 consists of 14 residues. V was clipped by 3 bases and J by 3 bases; unmatched bases: 2.

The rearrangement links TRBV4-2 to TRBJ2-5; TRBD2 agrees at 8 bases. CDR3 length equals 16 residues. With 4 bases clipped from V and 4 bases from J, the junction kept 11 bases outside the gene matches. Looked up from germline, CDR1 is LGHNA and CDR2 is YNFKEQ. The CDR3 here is CASSRREAGVGETQYF. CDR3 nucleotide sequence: TGTGCCAGCAGCCGAAGGGAAGCGGGAGTCGGAGAGACCCAGTACTTC.

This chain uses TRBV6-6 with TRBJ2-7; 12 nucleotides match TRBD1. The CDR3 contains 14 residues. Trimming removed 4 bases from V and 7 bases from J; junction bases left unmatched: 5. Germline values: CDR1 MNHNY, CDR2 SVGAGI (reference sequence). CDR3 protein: CASSWDRGRGEQYF. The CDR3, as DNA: TGTGCCAGCAGTTGGGACAGGGGGCGGGGGGAGCAGTACTTC.

The CDR3 sequence is CAWSLKGTVNQPQHF. The CDR3 DNA follows: TGTGCCTGGAGTCTTAAGGGGACAGTCAATCAGCCCCAGCATTTT. The V call is TRBV30, the J call TRBJ1-5; 7 bases agree with TRBD1. Germline V CDR1 and CDR2: GTSNPN, SVGIG (reference sequence). The CDR3 runs to 15 residues. V lost 2 bases, J lost 3 bases, and 7 bases stayed unmatched.